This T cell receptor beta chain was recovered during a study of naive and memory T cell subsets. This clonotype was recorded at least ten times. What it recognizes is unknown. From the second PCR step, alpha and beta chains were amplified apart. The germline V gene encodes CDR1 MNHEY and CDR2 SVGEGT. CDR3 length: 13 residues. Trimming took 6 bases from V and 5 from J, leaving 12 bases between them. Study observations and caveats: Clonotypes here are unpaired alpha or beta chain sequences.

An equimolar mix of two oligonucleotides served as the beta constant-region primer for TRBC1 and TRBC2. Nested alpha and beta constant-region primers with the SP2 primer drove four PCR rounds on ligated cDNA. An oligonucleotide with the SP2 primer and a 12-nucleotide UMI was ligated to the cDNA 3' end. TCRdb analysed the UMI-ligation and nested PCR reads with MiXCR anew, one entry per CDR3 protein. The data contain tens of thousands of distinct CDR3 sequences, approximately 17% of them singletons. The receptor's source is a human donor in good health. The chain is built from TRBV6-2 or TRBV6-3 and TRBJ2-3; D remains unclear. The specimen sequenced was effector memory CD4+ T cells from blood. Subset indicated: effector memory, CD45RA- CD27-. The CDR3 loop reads CASRVWLEDTQYF. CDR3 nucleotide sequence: TGTGCCAGCAGGGTCTGGTTAGAAGATACGCAGTATTTT.